This T cell receptor beta chain derives from a study of blood T cell repertoires in COVID-19. The CDR3 is 14 amino acids. V lost 1 base, J lost 2 bases, and 12 bases lay in between. Germline CDR1 is GTSNPN and CDR2 is SVGIG (reference sequence). The repertoire was sequenced with immunoSEQ multiplex PCR; TCRdb's copy has only in-frame clones and lacks some. The data contain approximately 290,000 clones, approximately 83% of them singletons. Donors of Cohort 3 who recovered were those that had two negative PCRs, clearance, or symptom resolution. This clone came up a few times. The sequence derives from a woman in her twenties or thirties who had recovered from COVID-19. This chain joins TRBV30 and TRBJ2-7, with D possibly matching TRBD1 (5 bases). The sequenced sample consisted of PBMCs or T cells enriched from blood (not recorded which). This CDR3 is CAWSARGRAYEQYF. DNA of the CDR3: TGTGCCTGGAGTGCAAGGGGTAGGGCCTACGAGCAGTACTTC. The whole variable domain, filled in from reference TRBV30 and TRBJ2-7, reads SQTIHQWPATLVQPVGSPLSLECTVEGTSNPNLYWYRQAAGRGLQLLFYSVGIGQISSEVPQNLSASRPQDRQFILSSKKLLLSDSGFYLCAWSARGRAYEQYFGPGTRLTVT.